These 3 T cell receptor beta chains were all obtained from the same sample, sequenced in a study of T cells in pancreatic ductal adenocarcinoma. Libraries were prepared by immunoSEQ multiplex PCR; TCRdb keeps only in-frame clonotypes and omits some of them. Here the sample spans 100,000 or so clones, roughly 96% being singletons. No neoadjuvant therapy was given to the selected pancreatic ductal adenocarcinoma patients before their surgery. The material sequenced was PBMCs. The source is a human donor with pancreatic ductal adenocarcinoma.

The CDR3 protein is CASRLGDDTQYF. DNA of the CDR3: TGCGCCAGCAGGTTAGGGGATGATACGCAGTATTTT. This sequence joins TRBV5-1 and TRBJ2-3, with D maybe TRBD1 (5 bases). Trimming cost V 5 bases and J 6 bases, with 10 bases left between them. CDR3 size: 12 residues. CDR1 is SGHRS, CDR2 YFSETQ, per germline.

This chain links TRBV5-6 with TRBJ1-5; D perhaps matches TRBD1 (5 bases). The CDR3 runs to 12 residues. Germline-derived CDR1 and CDR2 are SGHDT and YYEEEE. Trimming took 0 bases from V and 9 from J, leaving 7 bases between them. The CDR3 region has the DNA TGTGCCAGCAGCTTGGGGGGCTGGCCCCAGCATTTT. Translation: CASSLGGWPQHF.

The chain links TRBV28 to TRBJ2-7, with TRBD2 matching over 12 bases. Trimming took 5 bases from V and 6 from J; bases not matched to a gene: 8. CDR1 MDHEN and CDR2 SYDVKM come from the germline V gene. The CDR3 totals 15 residues. This chain's CDR3 is CASSHRLAGVGEQYF. Written as DNA, the CDR3 is TGTGCCAGCAGTCACCGACTAGCGGGAGTTGGCGAGCAGTACTTC.